This T cell receptor beta chain derives from a study of beta chain features in type 1 diabetes. On the study more broadly: Healthy donors and patients had similar age, gender and cell yields.

Since all of the isolated RNA was reverse transcribed, expressed TCRB transcripts were what got sequenced. An average about 3.6 million reads came from naive, central memory and regulatory T cell samples. Assay used: immunoSEQ multiplex PCR; TCRdb lists only in-frame clones, some missing. The table records about 40,000 clones, around 60% of them present only once. With regard to this clone: Antigen: not known.

V gave up 2 bases and J gave up 6 bases, with 10 bases separating them. This CDR3 spans 13 amino acids. Study-wide results and limits: A pattern of fewer insertions and more deletions at VDJ junctions was seen in type 1 diabetes patients. Healthy donors had naive, central memory and Treg TCRB repertoires that appeared less similar than those seen among patients.

The sequenced sample consisted of Tregs from blood. The chain has TRBV23-1 and TRBJ1-2; D gene unclear. TRBV23-1 is designated an ORF whose function remains uncertain. The TCR was taken from a woman younger than 45 in good health. CDR3 DNA sequence: TGCGCCAGCAGTCAAGGACCTAGCGATGGCTACACCTTC. This sequence encodes CASSQGPSDGYTF.